These 27 T cell receptor beta chains were sequenced from one sample in a study of cytomegalovirus exposure and HLA in healthy donors. PCR involved 60 Vbeta and 13 Jbeta primers. The repertoire was sequenced with immunoSEQ multiplex PCR; TCRdb's copy has only in-frame clones and lacks some. The profile covers roughly 150,000 clones, with 80% appearing a single time and approximately 15% taken by the ten largest. Sequencing was carried out using PBMCs. All receptors derive from a woman in her forties in good health and CMV-seronegative.

This chain uses TRBV11-1 with TRBJ2-5; TRBD1 is a possible D gene (6 bases). The V end lost 1 base, the J end lost 2 bases, and 11 bases lay between the germline ends. The CDR3 length is 15 residues. The germline V gene has CDR1 SGHAT and CDR2 FQDESV (reference sequence). Here the CDR3 DNA reads TGTGCCAGCAGCTTAGGATCGAGGGGGCAAGAGACCCAGTACTTC. This encodes CASSLGSRGQETQYF.

The rearrangement joins TRBV10-3 to TRBJ1-1, with 7 positions matching TRBD1. Germline CDR1 is ENHRY and CDR2 is SYGVKD. V was pared by 6 bases and J by 4 bases, with 5 bases of the junction left unmatched. This CDR3 has 13 amino acids. The CDR3 nucleotides read TGTGCCATCAGAGACAGGGTTTCCACTGAAGCTTTCTTT. Translated, it gives CAIRDRVSTEAFF.

This clone was detected only a few times. The chain combines TRBV21-1 with TRBJ2-1; the D call of TRBD1 is as the table states it, not checked on the DNA. TRBV21-1 is labeled a pseudogene. The CDR3 runs to 16 residues. CDR3: CASSKGQGDSYNEQFF. CDR3 DNA: TGTGCCAGCAGCAAAGGACAGGGGGATTCCTACAATGAGCAGTTCTTC.

The V gene is TRBV5-4, the J gene TRBJ1-3; D remains ambiguous. V was shortened by 1 base and J by 5 bases, with 7 bases between the two germline ends. The CDR3 runs 13 residues. Germline V gene sequence: CDR1 SGHNT, CDR2 YYREEE (reference sequence). CDR3: CASSLSGRNTIYF. The DNA for the CDR3 is TGTGCCAGCAGCTTGAGCGGGAGAAACACCATATATTTT.

A single count supports this clone. This chain connects TRBV19 to TRBJ1-5, with D uncertain. The V end was cut by 8 bases, the J end by 4 bases, with 12 bases between. From germline, CDR1 is LNHDA and CDR2 SQIVND (reference sequence). This CDR3 spans 13 amino acids. The DNA for the CDR3 is TGTGCCAGTGGACTGCTAGGAAATCAGCCCCAGCATTTT. It codes for CASGLLGNQPQHF.

The chain has TRBV2 and TRBJ1-4; D is perhaps TRBD1 (6 bases). Germline CDR1 reads SNHLY; CDR2 reads FYNNEI. CDR3 length: 14 residues. Trimming took 6 bases from V and 4 from J, leaving 12 bases between them. CDR3 bases: TGTGCCAGCAGACCCGGGACAAGTAATGAAAAACTGTTTTTT. Amino acids: CASRPGTSNEKLFF.

The chain combines TRBV30 with TRBJ1-5, with 8 bases fitting TRBD1. CDR3 length equals 15 residues. The V gene's germline CDR1 is GTSNPN and CDR2 SVGIG (reference sequence). V lost 1 base, J lost 7 bases, and 9 bases stayed unmatched. For the CDR3, the DNA is TGTGCCTGGAGTGCAGGCAGGGGGCTAGGGCAGCCCCAGCATTTT. It translates to CAWSAGRGLGQPQHF.

The chain couples TRBV28 to TRBJ2-2; 7 bases align to TRBD1. J lost 5 bases, V lost 5 bases, and 14 bases had no gene match. CDR3 length: 17 amino acids. In germline, CDR1 is MDHEN, CDR2 SYDVKM. CDR3 sequence: CASSPPIDRDQTGELFF. The CDR3 coding sequence is TGTGCCAGCAGTCCTCCCATAGACAGGGACCAAACCGGGGAGCTGTTTTTT.

This clone is a singleton in its sample. The chain employs TRBV28 and TRBJ2-3, with 8 bases lining up with TRBD1. V lost 7 bases and J lost 3; bases outside the gene matches: 9. The CDR3 has 15 amino acids. Germline V gene lookup returns CDR1 MDHEN and CDR2 SYDVKM. In DNA, the CDR3 is TGTGCCAGCATCCCCGGACAGGGAGGTACAGATACGCAGTATTTT. Residues: CASIPGQGGTDTQYF. The full variable domain, rest sourced from reference TRBV28 and TRBJ2-3, is DVKVTQSSRYLVKRTGEKVFLECVQDMDHENMFWYRQDPGLGLRLIYFSYDVKMKEKGDIPEGYSVSREKKERFSLILESASTNQTSMYLCASIPGQGGTDTQYFGPGTRLTVL.

The chain is built from TRBV7-3 and TRBJ2-1, with TRBD2 matching 12 bases. V was clipped by 5 bases and J by 15 bases; unmatched bases: 8. Germline CDR1 SGHTA, CDR2 FQGTGA. This CDR3 is 13 amino acids long. The DNA for the CDR3 is TGTGCCAGCAGCGAGACTAGCGGGAGTTGTTTGTTCTTC. Translated: CASSETSGSCLFF. Drawing the rest from reference TRBV7-3 and TRBJ2-1, the complete variable domain is GAGVSQTPSNKVTEKGKYVELRCDPISGHTALYWYRQSLGQGPEFLIYFQGTGAADDSGLPNDRFFAVRPEGSVSTLKIQRTERGDSAVYLCASSETSGSCLFFGPGTRLTVL.

V usage is TRBV19 and J usage is TRBJ1-3, with D unresolved. The CDR3 length is 14 residues. The ends were cut back, 4 bases at V and 4 bases at J, with 11 bases in the middle. From germline, CDR1 is LNHDA and CDR2 SQIVND (reference sequence). The DNA of the CDR3 is TGTGCCAGTAGTACGCAGACAACCGGAAACACCATATATTTT. Translated: CASSTQTTGNTIYF.

V is TRBV6-6 and J is TRBJ2-2, with a weak D call TRBD1 (6 bases). Per the germline V gene, CDR1 is MNHNY and CDR2 is SVGAGI (reference sequence). The length of the CDR3 is 15 residues. V was clipped by 2 bases and J by 7 bases, with 14 bases between them. DNA of the CDR3: TGTGCCAGCAGTTACGGTATACAGGGAATCGGGGAGCTGTTTTTT. This gives the protein CASSYGIQGIGELFF.

The chain has TRBV7-9 and TRBJ1-1, with 8 bases fitting TRBD1. This CDR3 has 14 residues. Trimming cost V 5 bases and J 3 bases; bases outside gene matches: 5. Germline assignment: CDR1 SEHNR and CDR2 FQNEAQ (reference sequence). The DNA for the CDR3 is TGTGCCAGCAGCGCCGGACAGGGACACACTGAAGCTTTCTTT. Residues: CASSAGQGHTEAFF. The full variable domain, its missing parts supplied by reference TRBV7-9 and TRBJ1-1, is DTGVSQNPRHKITKRGQNVTFRCDPISEHNRLYWYRQTLGQGPEFLTYFQNEAQLEKSRLLSDRFSAERPKGSFSTLEIQRTEQGDSAMYLCASSAGQGHTEAFFGQGTRLTVV.

V is TRBV29-1 and J is TRBJ2-2; no firm D call. The CDR3 loop spans 11 amino acids. CDR1 SQVTM and CDR2 ANQGSEA come from the germline V gene. V was clipped by 6 bases and J by 1 base, with 3 bases between them. The CDR3 sequence: CSVLNTGELFF. The CDR3 coding sequence is TGCAGCGTCCTGAACACCGGGGAGCTGTTTTTT.

In DNA, the CDR3 is TGTGCCAGTAGTTCCCGTCACGGTGCAACTAATGAAAAACTGTTTTTT. It specifies CASSSRHGATNEKLFF. The rearrangement links TRBV19 to TRBJ1-4; D is unclear. The CDR3 has 16 residues. Trimming cost V 5 bases and J 0 bases, with 13 bases left between them. Germline V CDR1 and CDR2: LNHDA, SQIVND (reference sequence). The entire variable domain, with the rest obtained from reference TRBV19 and TRBJ1-4, is as follows: DGGITQSPKYLFRKEGQNVTLSCEQNLNHDAMYWYRQDPGQGLRLIYYSQIVNDFQKGDIAEGYSVSREKKESFPLTVTSAQKNPTAFYLCASSSRHGATNEKLFFGSGTQLSVL.

This clone was observed a single time. This chain links TRBV7-2 with TRBJ2-1; no clear D gene. This CDR3 region has 10 residues. CDR1 and CDR2 from the germline V gene are SGHTA and FQGNSA. The V and J ends lost 3 bases and 10 bases respectively, with 4 bases between them. This CDR3 is CASSFEEQFF. The CDR3 coding sequence is TGTGCCAGCAGCTTTGAGGAGCAGTTCTTC.

The chain combines TRBV7-2 with TRBJ2-1; possible D gene TRBD2, 5 bases. The CDR3 is 17 residues long. Trimming removed 5 bases from V and 0 bases from J, with 17 bases in between. CDR1 and CDR2 (germline): SGHTA, FQGNSA. The CDR3 here is CASSPQAGVSSYNEQFF. CDR3 bases: TGTGCCAGCAGCCCACAAGCCGGGGTGAGCTCCTACAATGAGCAGTTCTTC.

CDR3 nucleotide sequence: TGTGCCACCTCCCTGAGGACTAGCGGGAGGGCCCACACCTACGAGCAGTACTTC. This codes for CATSLRTSGRAHTYEQYF. The chain combines TRBV7-2 with TRBJ2-7; 15 nucleotides match TRBD2. V gave up 10 bases and J gave up 2 bases; unmatched junction bases: 15. Germline V gene data show CDR1 as SGHTA and CDR2 as FQGNSA. This CDR3 contains 18 residues.

This clone showed up just a few times. The chain recombines TRBV2 with TRBJ2-7, with 9 bases matching TRBD2. This CDR3 has 21 residues. J gave up 0 bases and V 5 bases, and 23 bases lay outside the gene matches. Germline values: CDR1 SNHLY, CDR2 FYNNEI. CDR3 residues: CASSPGGISGRQGGVSYEQYF. For the CDR3, the DNA is TGTGCCAGCAGTCCGGGGGGGATTAGCGGGAGACAAGGTGGAGTCTCCTACGAGCAGTACTTC.

The gene calls are TRBV28 and TRBJ2-6; D possibly corresponds to TRBD1 (6 bases). CDR3 length: 14 amino acids. Germline V lookup: CDR1 MDHEN, CDR2 SYDVKM. Deletions cut 6 bases from V and 2 bases from J, with 8 bases between. The CDR3 DNA reads as TGTGCCAGCAGCAGGGGCGCTGGGGCCAACGTCCTGACTTTC. As protein: CASSRGAGANVLTF.

Note on this clone: A read error may account for a junction end that differs from germline. Here the CDR3 DNA reads TGCAGCGTTGATTCTGGGGCCAACGGCCTGACTTTC. Amino acids: CSVDSGANGLTF. This chain uses TRBV29-1 with TRBJ2-6, with D perhaps TRBD1 (5 bases). This CDR3 is 12 amino acids long. CDR1 is SQVTM and CDR2 is ANQGSEA in the germline V gene.

This chain uses TRBV7-2 with TRBJ1-1, with D perhaps TRBD1 (5 bases). Germline V gene lookup returns CDR1 SGHTA and CDR2 FQGNSA. The CDR3 spans 15 residues. Deletions cut 1 base from V and 1 base from J, with 10 bases between. The CDR3 here is CASSLGIQGNTEAFF. The CDR3 DNA is TGTGCCAGCAGCTTAGGAATTCAGGGGAACACTGAAGCTTTCTTT.

The chain links TRBV19 to TRBJ2-2; D might be TRBD2 (6 bases). V was cut by 3 bases and J by 7 bases, with 9 bases left in between. The CDR3 contains 13 residues. The germline CDR1 and CDR2 sequences are LNHDA and SQIVND (reference sequence). The CDR3 loop is CASSMGGGGELFF. As DNA, the CDR3 is TGTGCCAGTAGTATGGGGGGAGGCGGGGAGCTGTTTTTT.

The rearrangement links TRBV29-1 to TRBJ2-7, with 7 bases aligning to TRBD2. V was clipped by 4 bases and J by 2 bases; unmatched bases: 11. CDR3 size: 15 residues. Germline loops: CDR1 SQVTM, CDR2 ANQGSEA. The CDR3 region is CSVGPELASTYEQYF. The CDR3 bases are TGCAGCGTTGGTCCGGAACTAGCGTCGACCTACGAGCAGTACTTC.

The rearrangement links TRBV30 to TRBJ2-1; TRBD2 matches at 8 bases. Germline V gene sequence: CDR1 GTSNPN, CDR2 SVGIG (reference sequence). V gave up 5 bases and J gave up 6 bases; unmatched junction bases: 15. This CDR3 comprises 16 residues. The CDR3 loop reads CAWVELAGRGSNEQFF. The CDR3 DNA reads as TGTGCCTGGGTAGAATTAGCGGGAAGGGGATCCAATGAGCAGTTCTTC.

Of note for this clone: One end of the junction fails to match germline, which may point to a read error. The chain carries TRBV28 and TRBJ2-4; D is perhaps TRBD2 (6 bases). The CDR3 is 15 amino acids. Germline CDR1 reads MDHEN; CDR2 reads SYDVKM. The DNA of the CDR3 is TGTGCCAGCAGCTGGGGGATACTAGCCAAAAACAGTCAGTACTTC. This gives the protein CASSWGILAKNSQYF.

For this clone: The identical CDR3 is also encoded by other nucleotide sequences in the sample. The V call is TRBV29-1, the J call TRBJ1-2; 8 nucleotides match TRBD1. V lost 6 bases to trimming and J lost 4 bases; unmatched junction nucleotides: 4. This CDR3 has 12 residues. Germline V gene lookup returns CDR1 SQVTM and CDR2 ANQGSEA. The CDR3 region is CSVAGTGYGYTF. The CDR3 region has the DNA TGCAGCGTGGCCGGGACAGGCTATGGCTACACCTTC.